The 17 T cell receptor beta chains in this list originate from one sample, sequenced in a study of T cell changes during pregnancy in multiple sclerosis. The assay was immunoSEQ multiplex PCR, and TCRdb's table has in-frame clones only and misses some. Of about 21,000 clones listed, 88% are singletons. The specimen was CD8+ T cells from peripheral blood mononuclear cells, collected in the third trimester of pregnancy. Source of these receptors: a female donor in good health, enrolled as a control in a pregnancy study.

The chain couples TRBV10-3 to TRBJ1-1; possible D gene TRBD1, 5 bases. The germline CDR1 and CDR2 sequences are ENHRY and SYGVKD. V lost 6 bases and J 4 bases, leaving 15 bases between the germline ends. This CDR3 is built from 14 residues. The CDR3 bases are TGTGCCATCAGCCAGAGCAGGGTCGTCACTGAAGCTTTCTTT. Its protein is CAISQSRVVTEAFF.

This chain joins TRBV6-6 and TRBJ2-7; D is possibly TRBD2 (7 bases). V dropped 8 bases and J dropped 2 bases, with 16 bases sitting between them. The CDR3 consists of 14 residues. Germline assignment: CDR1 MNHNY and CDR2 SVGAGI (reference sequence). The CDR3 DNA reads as TGTGCCAGCGGGATCGGGGGGACAACCTACGAGCAGTACTTC. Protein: CASGIGGTTYEQYF.

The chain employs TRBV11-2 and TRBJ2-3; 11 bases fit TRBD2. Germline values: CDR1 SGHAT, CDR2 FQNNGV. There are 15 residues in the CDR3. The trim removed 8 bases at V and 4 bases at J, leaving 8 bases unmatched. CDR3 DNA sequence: TGTGCCAGCGCTATACTAGCGGGGGAGGCAGATACGCAGTATTTT. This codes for CASAILAGEADTQYF.

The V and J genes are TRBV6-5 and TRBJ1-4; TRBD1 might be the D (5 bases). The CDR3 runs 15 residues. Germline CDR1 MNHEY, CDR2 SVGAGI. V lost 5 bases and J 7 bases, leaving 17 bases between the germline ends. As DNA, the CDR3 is TGTGCCAGCAGTACCCGCGGGGGGGGAAGTGAAAAACTGTTTTTT. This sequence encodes CASSTRGGGSEKLFF.

The CDR3 nucleotides are TGTGCCAGCAGCCCAGACGACACCCAAGAGACCCAGTACTTC. Translating it yields CASSPDDTQETQYF. The rearrangement links TRBV9 to TRBJ2-5; D not resolved. CDR3 length: 14 amino acids. V was shortened by 4 bases and J by 1 base, with 11 bases between the two germline ends. Germline V gene data show CDR1 as SGDLS and CDR2 as YYNGEE. The whole variable domain, remainder taken from reference TRBV9 and TRBJ2-5, is DSGVTQTPKHLITATGQRVTLRCSPRSGDLSVYWYQQSLDQGLQFLIQYYNGEERAKGNILERFSAQQFPDLHSELNLSSLELGDSALYFCASSPDDTQETQYFGPGTRLLVL.

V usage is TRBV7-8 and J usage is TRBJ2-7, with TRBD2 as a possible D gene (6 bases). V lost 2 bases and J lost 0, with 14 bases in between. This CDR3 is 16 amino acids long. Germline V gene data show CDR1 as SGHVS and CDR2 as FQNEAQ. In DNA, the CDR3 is TGTGCCAGCAGCTTATCGGTAGGGACTGTCTCCTACGAGCAGTACTTC. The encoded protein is CASSLSVGTVSYEQYF.

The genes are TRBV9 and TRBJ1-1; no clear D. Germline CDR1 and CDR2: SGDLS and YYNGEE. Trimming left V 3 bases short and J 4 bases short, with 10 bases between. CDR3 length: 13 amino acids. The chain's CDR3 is CASSEAPGTEAFF. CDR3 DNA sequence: TGTGCCAGCAGCGAGGCCCCGGGCACTGAAGCTTTCTTT.

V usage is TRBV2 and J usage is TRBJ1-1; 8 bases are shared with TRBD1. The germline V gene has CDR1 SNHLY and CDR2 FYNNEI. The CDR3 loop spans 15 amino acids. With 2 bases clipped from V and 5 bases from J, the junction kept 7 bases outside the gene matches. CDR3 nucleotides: TGTGCCAGCAGTGAACGGCTAACAGGGGGTACTGAAGCTTTCTTT. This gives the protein CASSERLTGGTEAFF.

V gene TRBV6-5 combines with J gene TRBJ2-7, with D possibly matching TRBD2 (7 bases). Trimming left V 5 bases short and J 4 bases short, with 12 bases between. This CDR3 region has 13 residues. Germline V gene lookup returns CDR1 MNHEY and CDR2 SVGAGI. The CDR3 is CASSEGGSYEQYF. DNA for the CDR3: TGTGCCAGCAGTGAGGGGGGGTCTTACGAGCAGTACTTC.

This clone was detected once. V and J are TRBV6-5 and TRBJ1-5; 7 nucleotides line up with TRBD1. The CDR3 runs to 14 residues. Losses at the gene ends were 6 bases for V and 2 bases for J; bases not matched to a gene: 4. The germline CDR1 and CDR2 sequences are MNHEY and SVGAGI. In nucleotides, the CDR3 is TGTGCCAGCAGCGAGGGGGCTGGCAATCAGCCCCAGCATTTT. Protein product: CASSEGAGNQPQHF.

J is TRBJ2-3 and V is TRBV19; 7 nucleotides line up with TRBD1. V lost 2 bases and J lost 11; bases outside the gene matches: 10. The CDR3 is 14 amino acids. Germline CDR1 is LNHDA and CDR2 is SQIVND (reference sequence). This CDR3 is CASSISRGFAWQYF. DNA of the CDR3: TGTGCCAGTAGTATATCCAGGGGGTTTGCTTGGCAGTATTTT.

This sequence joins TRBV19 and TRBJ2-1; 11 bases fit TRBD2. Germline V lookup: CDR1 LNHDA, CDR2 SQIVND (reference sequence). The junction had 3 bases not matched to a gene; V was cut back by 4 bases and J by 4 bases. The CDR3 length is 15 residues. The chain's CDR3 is CASSTTSGEYNEQFF. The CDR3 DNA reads TGTGCCAGTAGTACGACTAGCGGGGAGTACAATGAGCAGTTCTTC.

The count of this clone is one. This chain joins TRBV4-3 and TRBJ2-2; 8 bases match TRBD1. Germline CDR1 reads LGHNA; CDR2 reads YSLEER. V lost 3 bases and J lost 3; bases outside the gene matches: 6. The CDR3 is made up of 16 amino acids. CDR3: CASSQKDRGHTGELFF. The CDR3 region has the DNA TGCGCCAGCAGCCAGAAAGACAGGGGTCACACCGGGGAGCTGTTTTTT.

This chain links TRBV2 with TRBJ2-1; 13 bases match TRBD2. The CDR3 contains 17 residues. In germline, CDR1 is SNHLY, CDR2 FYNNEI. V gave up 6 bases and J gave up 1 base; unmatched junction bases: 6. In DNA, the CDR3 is TGTGCCAGCAGGACTAGCGGGAGGTCGATATCCTACAATGAGCAGTTCTTC. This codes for CASRTSGRSISYNEQFF.

CDR3 region: CASSQDHPGLAGYNEQFF. DNA of the CDR3: TGCGCCAGCAGCCAAGATCACCCGGGACTAGCGGGATACAATGAGCAGTTCTTC. The J gene is TRBJ2-1, the V gene TRBV4-3, with 13 bases identical to TRBD2. This CDR3 is 18 amino acids long. J gave up 4 bases and V 0 bases, and 6 bases lay outside the gene matches. CDR1 is LGHNA and CDR2 is YSLEER in the germline V gene.

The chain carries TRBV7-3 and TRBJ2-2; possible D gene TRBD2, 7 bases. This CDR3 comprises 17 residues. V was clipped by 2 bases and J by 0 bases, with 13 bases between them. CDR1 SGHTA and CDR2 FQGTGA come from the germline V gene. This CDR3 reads CASSLLGGGANTGELFF. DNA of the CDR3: TGTGCCAGCAGCTTACTGGGCGGGGGCGCGAACACCGGGGAGCTGTTTTTT.

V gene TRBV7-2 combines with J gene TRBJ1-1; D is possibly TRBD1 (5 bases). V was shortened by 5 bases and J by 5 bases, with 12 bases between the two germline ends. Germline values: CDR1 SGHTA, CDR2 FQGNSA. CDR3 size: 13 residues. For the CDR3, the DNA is TGTGCCAGCAGCCCCTGGGGGGGGACTGAAGCTTTCTTT. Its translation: CASSPWGGTEAFF.